One sample yielded the 23 T cell receptor beta chains listed below, sequenced in a study of cytomegalovirus exposure and HLA in healthy donors. This PCR relied on a set of 60 Vbeta primers and 13 Jbeta primers. Clones were read by immunoSEQ multiplex PCR, and TCRdb kept only the in-frame ones, dropping some. The sample records roughly 250,000 clones, under 80% being singletons. Sequencing was performed on PBMCs. These receptors all stem from a female donor in good health and CMV-seronegative.

This clone turned up a few times. This chain links TRBV6-6 with TRBJ2-1; 10 nucleotides agree with TRBD2. Losses at the gene ends were 6 bases for V and 8 bases for J; bases not matched to a gene: 13. The germline V gene encodes CDR1 MNHNY and CDR2 SVGAGI (reference sequence). There are 16 residues in the CDR3. CDR3 in DNA: TGTGCCAGCAGAACGACTCTAGCGGGAGTTTTAGATGAGCAGTTCTTC. Protein: CASRTTLAGVLDEQFF.

The chain combines TRBV5-1 with TRBJ2-1; 7 bases are shared with TRBD2. CDR1 and CDR2 from the germline V gene are SGHRS and YFSETQ. CDR3 length: 16 residues. Unmatched junction bases numbered 6, after V lost 0 bases and J lost 3 bases. Here the CDR3 DNA reads TGCGCCAGCAGCTTGGCTCTAGCGGAAATCTACAATGAGCAGTTCTTC. Its protein product is CASSLALAEIYNEQFF. Full variable domain (outside the CDR3, taken from reference TRBV5-1 and TRBJ2-1): KAGVTQTPRYLIKTRGQQVTLSCSPISGHRSVSWYQQTPGQGLQFLFEYFSETQRNKGNFPGRFSGRQFSNSRSEMNVSTLELGDSALYLCASSLALAEIYNEQFFGPGTRLTVL.

The chain joins TRBV6-1 to TRBJ2-1, with 7 bases fitting TRBD1. Germline trimming cut 4 bases from V and 12 bases from J; bases unmatched to any gene: 12. This CDR3 has 14 amino acids. The germline V gene encodes CDR1 MNHNS and CDR2 SASEGT. The CDR3 coding sequence is TGTGCCAGCAGTGTTGGGACAGAGACTTTGAGGCAGTTCTTC. It codes for CASSVGTETLRQFF.

The chain is built from TRBV7-9 and TRBJ2-7, with 7 positions matching TRBD1. The germline V gene encodes CDR1 SEHNR and CDR2 FQNEAQ (reference sequence). CDR3 size: 14 residues. V was clipped by 5 bases and J by 2 bases; unmatched bases: 6. In DNA form, the CDR3 reads TGTGCCAGCAGCCAAGACAGGGCGGCCTACGAGCAGTACTTC. Protein product: CASSQDRAAYEQYF.

V usage is TRBV27 and J usage is TRBJ2-3; TRBD1 is a possible D gene (5 bases). CDR1 and CDR2 (germline): MNHEY, SMNVEV (reference sequence). This CDR3 is built from 13 residues. The V gene lost 7 bases and the J gene lost 5 bases, with 13 bases spanning the gap. In DNA, the CDR3 is TGTGCCAGCACCCGTCTAAGGGGAGATACGCAGTATTTT. Amino acid sequence: CASTRLRGDTQYF.

V and J are TRBV28 and TRBJ2-3; 12 bases map to TRBD2. The length of the CDR3 is 15 residues. Germline trimming cut 5 bases from V and 2 bases from J; bases unmatched to any gene: 2. The germline CDR1 and CDR2 sequences are MDHEN and SYDVKM. The CDR3 here is CASSASGRVTDTQYF. The CDR3 nucleotides read TGTGCCAGCAGTGCTAGCGGGAGGGTCACAGATACGCAGTATTTT.

V usage is TRBV27 and J usage is TRBJ1-1; 9 nucleotides align to TRBD1. The CDR3 is 16 amino acids. Germline-derived CDR1 and CDR2 are MNHEY and SMNVEV (reference sequence). The V segment lost 5 bases and the J segment 0 bases; nucleotides outside the gene matches: 7. For the CDR3, the DNA is TGTGCCAGCAGTCTCTCGACAGGGGGAATGAACACTGAAGCTTTCTTT. This sequence encodes CASSLSTGGMNTEAFF.

This chain uses TRBV10-3 with TRBJ2-5; TRBD2 agrees at 13 bases. The ends lost 0 bases at V and 1 base at J; junction bases unmatched: 2. The CDR3 contains 17 residues. Germline CDR1 reads ENHRY; CDR2 reads SYGVKD. CDR3 protein: CAISESRLAGGQETQYF. CDR3 DNA sequence: TGTGCCATCAGTGAGTCCCGACTAGCGGGAGGCCAAGAGACCCAGTACTTC.

This sequence joins TRBV4-2 and TRBJ2-2; tentative D call: TRBD2 (6 bases). There are 16 residues in the CDR3. V dropped 2 bases and J dropped 1 base, with 11 bases sitting between them. In germline, CDR1 is LGHNA, CDR2 YNFKEQ. The CDR3: CASSQSAGRNTGELFF. CDR3 bases: TGTGCCAGCAGCCAATCCGCCGGGAGGAACACCGGGGAGCTGTTTTTT.

This sequence joins TRBV5-5 and TRBJ2-3; 7 bases match TRBD2. V lost 3 bases, J lost 2 bases, and 3 bases stayed unmatched. CDR1 is SGHKS, CDR2 YYEKEE, per germline (reference sequence). The CDR3 spans 14 residues. Written as DNA, the CDR3 is TGTGCCAGCAGCTCGAGCGGGAACACAGATACGCAGTATTTT. This codes for CASSSSGNTDTQYF.

Comments on this clone: One junction end does not reproduce the germline sequence, and a read error may be involved. For the CDR3, the DNA is TGTGCTAGCAGCCATGAGAAGACTGAAGCTTTCTTT. Protein: CASSHEKTEAFF. The chain joins TRBV7-7 to TRBJ1-1; the D is unclear. This CDR3 contains 12 residues. Germline-derived CDR1 and CDR2 are SSHAT and FNYEAQ (reference sequence). Looking up the rest from reference TRBV7-7 and TRBJ1-1 gives the full variable domain: GAGVSQSPRYKVTKRGQDVTLRCDPISSHATLYWYQQALGQGPEFLTYFNYEAQPDKSGLPSDRFSAERPEGSISTLTIQRTEQRDSAMYRCASSHEKTEAFFGQGTRLTVV.

The chain is built from TRBV5-5 and TRBJ2-1; 12 bases line up with TRBD1. CDR1 is SGHKS and CDR2 is YYEKEE in the germline V gene (reference sequence). The CDR3 is made up of 17 amino acids. The V gene end was trimmed by 5 bases and the J gene end by 6 bases; junction bases not matched to a gene: 12. The CDR3 reads CASRSGPGQGAVNEQFF. The CDR3 nucleotides read TGTGCCAGCAGGTCCGGCCCGGGACAGGGGGCGGTCAATGAGCAGTTCTTC.

The chain joins TRBV19 to TRBJ2-5; 9 positions agree with TRBD1. The CDR3 runs to 15 residues. Trimming at V came to 6 bases and at J to 4 bases, leaving 9 bases not matched to a gene. Germline V gives CDR1 LNHDA, CDR2 SQIVND (reference sequence). CDR3 DNA: TGTGCCAGTAGCGACTCCGGGACAGGGCCAGAGACCCAGTACTTC. This sequence encodes CASSDSGTGPETQYF. Complete variable domain (other parts from reference TRBV19 and TRBJ2-5): DGGITQSPKYLFRKEGQNVTLSCEQNLNHDAMYWYRQDPGQGLRLIYYSQIVNDFQKGDIAEGYSVSREKKESFPLTVTSAQKNPTAFYLCASSDSGTGPETQYFGPGTRLLVL.

The gene calls are TRBV30 and TRBJ1-1, with TRBD1 identical over 10 bases. V lost 0 bases, J lost 5 bases, and 18 bases stayed unmatched. The CDR3 length is 19 residues. Germline V gene lookup returns CDR1 GTSNPN and CDR2 SVGIG (reference sequence). CDR3: CAWSVMRQGAFVAGTEAFF. CDR3 in DNA: TGTGCCTGGAGTGTGATGAGACAGGGGGCTTTTGTTGCCGGGACTGAAGCTTTCTTT.

This clone showed up just a few times. The chain combines TRBV19 with TRBJ2-5, with 9 nucleotides matching TRBD1. The junction had 7 bases not matched to a gene; V was cut back by 5 bases and J by 0 bases. Per the germline V gene, CDR1 is LNHDA and CDR2 is SQIVND (reference sequence). The CDR3 extends over 16 amino acids. For the CDR3, the DNA is TGTGCCAGTAGTCTACTCGGGACAGGGAACCAAGAGACCCAGTACTTC. Translated: CASSLLGTGNQETQYF.

The chain links TRBV7-6 to TRBJ2-7; 7 bases line up with TRBD1. V lost 0 bases and J lost 3; bases outside the gene matches: 2. The CDR3 totals 14 residues. Germline V CDR1 and CDR2: SGHVS, FNYEAQ. The CDR3: CASSLAGDSYEQYF. The CDR3 coding sequence is TGTGCCAGCAGCTTAGCAGGGGACAGCTACGAGCAGTACTTC.

This clone was seen more than once but under ten times. The CDR3 DNA is TGTGCCAGCAGCGTATCGCTAGCGGGAGCGATGGGTGGCGGGGAGCTGTTTTTT. This encodes CASSVSLAGAMGGGELFF. The V and J genes are TRBV9 and TRBJ2-2; TRBD2 matches at 10 bases. J was trimmed by 7 bases and V by 1 base; bases with no gene match: 13. CDR1 SGDLS and CDR2 YYNGEE come from the germline V gene. This CDR3 is built from 18 residues. Together with reference TRBV9 and TRBJ2-2, the CDR3 gives the full variable domain: DSGVTQTPKHLITATGQRVTLRCSPRSGDLSVYWYQQSLDQGLQFLIQYYNGEERAKGNILERFSAQQFPDLHSELNLSSLELGDSALYFCASSVSLAGAMGGGELFFGEGSRLTVL.

The CDR3 DNA follows: TGTGCCAGCAGTCGAAAAACCCCTACTGGGGCCAATCAGCCCCAGCATTTT. Amino acid sequence: CASSRKTPTGANQPQHF. This chain connects TRBV27 to TRBJ1-5; tentatively, D is TRBD1 (5 bases). Germline CDR1 and CDR2: MNHEY and SMNVEV (reference sequence). V lost 5 bases to trimming and J lost 3 bases, with 20 bases between them. The CDR3 has 17 residues.

The CDR3 region is CASSPDRGLDTQYF. The CDR3 nucleotides are TGTGCCAGCAGTCCGGACAGGGGGCTAGATACGCAGTATTTT. The gene calls are TRBV2 and TRBJ2-3; the match to TRBD1 covers 11 bases. Germline assignment: CDR1 SNHLY and CDR2 FYNNEI. The CDR3 extends over 14 amino acids. V dropped 5 bases and J dropped 5; count of bases not matched to a gene: 3.

The chain is built from TRBV11-3 and TRBJ2-5; D remains ambiguous. Per germline, CDR1 SGHNT and CDR2 YENEEA. V lost 5 bases and J 5 bases, leaving 6 bases between the germline ends. The CDR3 consists of 11 residues. CDR3 nucleotides: TGTGCCAGCAGCGTCGGTGAGACCCAGTACTTC. It encodes CASSVGETQYF.

This chain uses TRBV20-1 with TRBJ1-2, with no clear D. The V gene's germline CDR1 is DFQATT and CDR2 SNEGSKA (reference sequence). This CDR3 is 11 amino acids long. V lost 7 bases, J lost 7 bases, and 13 bases lay in between. In DNA form, the CDR3 reads TGCAGTGGTCATCGCGGTTCTGGCTACACCTTC. Translation gives CSGHRGSGYTF.

The rearrangement joins TRBV2 to TRBJ2-7; D may be TRBD2 (5 bases). The CDR3 has 17 residues. The V end lost 5 bases, the J end lost 0 bases, and 20 bases lay between the germline ends. Looked up from germline, CDR1 is SNHLY and CDR2 is FYNNEI. This CDR3 reads CASSREPRLTSSYEQYF. The DNA for the CDR3 is TGTGCCAGCAGTCGCGAACCCCGACTTACTAGCTCCTACGAGCAGTACTTC.

The chain combines TRBV28 with TRBJ2-5, with 9 bases that match TRBD1. The last part of the DNA fits TRBJ2-7 better; the J call may be wrong. The CDR3 extends over 16 amino acids. CDR1 is MDHEN and CDR2 is SYDVKM in the germline V gene. The CDR3 DNA follows: TGTGCCAGCAGTTCAACCGGGACAGGGCACCTTTACGAGCAGTACTTC. It yields the protein CASSSTGTGHLYEQYF.